One T cell receptor (beta chain) is described in this entry. The data derive from a study of Ad26.COV2.S vaccination and SARS-CoV-2 variants. Treatment described: 15 to 20 received Ad26.COV2.S at low or high dose, single or two shots; roughly five received placebo; per-sample allocation not given. All samples were drawn on day 63, counting from the first vaccine or placebo injection. This table comes from immunoSEQ multiplex PCR, and its TCRdb copy is limited to in-frame clones, with some not included. The table shows about 680,000 clones, with more than 70% occurring only once. Germline assignment: CDR1 SGHTA and CDR2 FQGNSA. Trimming stripped 2 bases from V and 7 bases from J, with 8 bases between. The CDR3 extends over 12 amino acids.

The sequence was collected from a person aged 18-65 years who received the Ad26.COV2.S COVID-19 vaccine or a placebo. Sequenced material: peripheral blood, taken in a trial of Ad26.COV2.S vaccine versus placebo. The genes are TRBV7-2 and TRBJ1-2; D is possibly TRBD1 (5 bases). Here the CDR3 reads CASSLRGTGYTF. CDR3 DNA: TGTGCCAGCAGCTTAAGAGGGACTGGCTACACCTTC.